Following are 4 T cell receptor beta chains from one sample sequenced in a study of breast tumors, draining lymph nodes, adjacent tissues. The lymph nodes were axillary draining lymph nodes from breast cancer patients. TCRdb analysed the multiplex PCR reads with MiXCR anew, one entry per CDR3 protein. The sample lists over 150,000 distinct CDR3 sequences; roughly 30% were seen once. Sequenced input: axillary lymph node tissue. The receptors originated from a female donor with breast cancer. Some clones in this sample may be carry-over from other donors' samples.

This clonotype showed up many times. The chain uses TRBV19 and TRBJ1-2; maybe TRBD1 (5 bases). V was shortened by 3 bases and J by 1 base, with 18 bases between the two germline ends. The CDR3 spans 17 residues. From germline, CDR1 is LNHDA and CDR2 SQIVND (reference sequence). This chain's CDR3 is CASSMRGAGEFNYGYTF. In DNA form, the CDR3 reads TGTGCCAGTAGTATGCGAGGGGCCGGGGAGTTTAACTATGGCTACACCTTC.

This clonotype was seen more than once but under ten times. The chain links TRBV3-1 to TRBJ2-5, with a possible D match to TRBD1 (7 bases). Trimming took 1 base from V and 5 from J, leaving 14 bases between them. The CDR3 consists of 15 residues. Germline V CDR1 and CDR2: LGHDT, YNNKEL (reference sequence). CDR3 region: CASSQGPQGRETQYF. CDR3 nucleotide sequence: TGTGCCAGCAGCCAAGGGCCACAGGGGAGGGAGACCCAGTACTTC.

The chain joins TRBV6-1 to TRBJ1-2, with D unresolved. Looked up from germline, CDR1 is MNHNS and CDR2 is SASEGT. The CDR3 runs 15 residues. Trimming cost V 5 bases and J 0 bases, with 13 bases left between them. CDR3 protein: CASSHVGHPNYGYTF. CDR3 nucleotide sequence: TGTGCCAGCAGTCATGTTGGGCACCCTAACTATGGCTACACCTTC.

This clonotype was counted only a few times. The chain carries TRBV19 and TRBJ1-1; no reliable D call. From germline, CDR1 is LNHDA and CDR2 SQIVND (reference sequence). V gave up 4 bases and J gave up 7 bases, with 13 bases separating them. CDR3 length equals 13 residues. The CDR3: CASSKYNRLEAFF. CDR3 sequence (DNA): TGTGCCAGTAGTAAGTACAATAGACTTGAAGCTTTCTTT.